The TCR beta chain described here comes from a study of cytomegalovirus exposure and HLA in healthy donors. Study-level findings and limits: According to the study, 180 or so TCR beta chains were cytomegalovirus-associated.

Both 60 Vbeta primers and 13 Jbeta primers went into the PCR. The assay was immunoSEQ multiplex PCR, and TCRdb's table has in-frame clones only and misses some. The table lists 150,000 to 180,000 clones, 74% of them singletons, with around 1.9% in the top ten. About this clone: The antigen remains unidentified.

The TCR was taken from a man aged 25-40 years in good health and CMV-seronegative. Sample: PBMCs.

The CDR3 DNA reads as TGTGCCAGTAGTATTACAGGGGGCGCCGGTGAAGCTTTCTTT. Translated: CASSITGGAGEAFF. The V call is TRBV19, the J call TRBJ1-1; 9 nucleotides align to TRBD1. This CDR3 spans 14 amino acids. Looked up from germline, CDR1 is LNHDA and CDR2 is SQIVND (reference sequence). V lost 3 bases and J lost 7; bases outside the gene matches: 6.